The TCR beta chain described here comes from a study of human T cells and chemical hapten exposure. Study outcomes and limitations: TCRs exceeding a frequency of 1 in 1000 stayed unchanged under DPC sensitization.

Trimming removed 6 bases from V and 2 bases from J, with 13 bases in between. This CDR3 region has 14 residues. Germline V gene data show CDR1 as MNHNS and CDR2 as SASEGT. One entry per CDR3 protein results from TCRdb running MiXCR on the RACE reads. The repertoire holds tens of thousands of distinct CDR3 sequences, around 10% seen once, with 1.4% in the top ten. Time point here: patch test 1, 2 weeks after DPC sensitization. Noted treatment: therapeutic diphenylcyclopropenone sensitization with weekly scalp DPC. In this sample, this clonotype turned up many times. As yet, its antigen is unknown. V and J are TRBV6-1 and TRBJ2-5; D could derive from TRBD1 or TRBD2 (6 bases each). The sequencing here drew on whole blood, taken in connection with sensitization to the hapten diphenylcyclopropenone (DPC). The TCR comes from a woman aged 45-60 years with alopecia areata. Some clones in this sample may be carry-over from other donors' samples. Written as DNA, the CDR3 is TGTGCCAGCAGCGAACGGGGGCCGCAAGAGACCCAGTACTTC. It specifies CASSERGPQETQYF.